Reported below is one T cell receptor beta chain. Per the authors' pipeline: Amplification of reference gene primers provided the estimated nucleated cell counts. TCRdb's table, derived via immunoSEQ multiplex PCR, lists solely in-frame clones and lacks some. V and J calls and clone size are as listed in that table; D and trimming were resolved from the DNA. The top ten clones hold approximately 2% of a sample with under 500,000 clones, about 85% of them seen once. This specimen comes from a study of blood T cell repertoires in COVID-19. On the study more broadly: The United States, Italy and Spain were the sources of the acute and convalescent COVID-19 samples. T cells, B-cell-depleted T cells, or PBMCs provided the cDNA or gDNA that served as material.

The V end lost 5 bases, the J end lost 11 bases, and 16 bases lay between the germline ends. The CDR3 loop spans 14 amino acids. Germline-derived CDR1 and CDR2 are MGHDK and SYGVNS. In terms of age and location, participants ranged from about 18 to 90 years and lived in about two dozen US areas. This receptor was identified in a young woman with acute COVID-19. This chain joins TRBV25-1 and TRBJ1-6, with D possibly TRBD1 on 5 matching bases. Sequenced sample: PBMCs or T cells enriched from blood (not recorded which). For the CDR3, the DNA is TGTGCCAGCAGTCTTCCCTCACCGGGGGCACCCCTCCACTTT. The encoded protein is CASSLPSPGAPLHF.